The entry below describes one T cell receptor (beta chain). This clonotype was counted ten times or more. The antigen it binds to is not known. One end of the junction is discordant with germline, which a read error may explain. This entry comes from a study of regulatory T cells in long-lasting Graves disease (dated by TCRdb to 2020 to 2023). Concerning the study at large: In the newly diagnosed Graves' disease group, patients had been taking antithyroid drugs for less than 3 months. Patients with persistent Graves' disease were compared with patients with newly diagnosed Graves' disease using TCR sequencing and RNA sequencing of peripheral blood. The study was registered as a clinical trial and conducted in China. TCR sequencing covered around 13 persistent and some 20 newly diagnosed Graves' disease patients, some 33 samples in total. Overall results and qualifications from the work: Peripheral blood alone was examined, since thyroid tissue, which constituted the primary lesion, could not be accessed. Patients with persistent disease shared more public clonotypes (under 3,000) than newly diagnosed patients did (966). Compared with newly diagnosed patients, patients with persistent Graves' disease had lower TCR Shannon entropy and fewer highly expanded clones, which suggests clonal expansion. Sequencing and analysis were restricted to the TCR beta chain. The small sample size was acknowledged by the authors as a limitation that may reduce accuracy.

The protocol used for the library was multiplex PCR. The run used an Illumina HiSeq 4000. iRepertoire HTBI primers and Arm-PCR amplification of CDR3 regions were used to construct TCR beta libraries. Gel purification was performed on PCR products prior to sequencing. Regarding the original processing steps: Gene usage analysis of CDR3 amino acid clonotypes used the 50 to 70 TRBV and approximately 13 TRBJ segments found across samples. Filtered high-quality paired reads were merged into contigs using COPE and FqMerger. BLAST was used to align contigs to IMGT TRBV, TRBD and TRBJ reference genes, and CDR3 was defined according to IMGT. Highly expanded clones were defined as clonotypes with a frequency above 0.1%. Shannon entropy served as the measure of repertoire diversity, while the Gini coefficient captured V-J evenness. Clonotypes shared by more than one individual were considered public. The public reads were quality trimmed at Q25 with fastp and then assembled into clones with MiXCR by TCRdb, keeping productive beta chains. Duplicate CDR3 protein sequences are folded into a single record with the most common DNA and genes. What appears here as the V and J calls and clone size reflects TCRdb's work, not the paper's. The sample yields 350,000 to 500,000 distinct CDR3 sequences; about a sixth were counted once. The ten largest clones take up roughly a tenth of the sample.

The time point label on this specimen signifies: newly diagnosed GD, antithyroid drugs for less than 3 months. For both TCR sequencing and RNA sequencing, RNA was extracted from PBMCs using TRIzol. The diagnosis of Graves' disease followed American Thyroid Association guidelines. The patients came from an endocrinology department in Xi'an, China. Each patient gave roughly 10 milliliters of peripheral blood, collected in an EDTA anticoagulant tube. Ficoll Paque Plus density gradient separation was used to isolate PBMCs, and no further T cell sorting was done. An Agilent 2100 Bioanalyzer and agarose gel were used to check RNA quality, while a NanoDrop 2000 measured RNA concentration. This sample also belongs to another study, concerning T cells in Graves' hyperthyroidism and ophthalmopathy. Drawing on the second study: Graves' hyperthyroidism was defined as stable when no progression to ophthalmopathy occurred over 18 months of follow-up. Hyperthyroidism patients were aged 18 to 65 years and newly diagnosed, with disease duration of less than 2 months. Exclusion was applied to patients with uncontrolled infections, other autoimmune diseases, pregnancy or lactation. Diagnoses were based on clinical symptoms, serum thyroxine and TRAb, thyroid ultrasound and orbital computed tomography. For the first round of RT-PCR on the TCR CDR3, the HTBI primer set was used together with the Qiagen OneStep RT-PCR kit. Blood samples also contained most of the expanded thyroid clonotypes (frequency above 0.001), which suggests that blood repertoires may reflect thyroid immune responses. A model built on a 13 V-J signature distinguished ophthalmopathy from stable hyperthyroidism, reaching 87.88% sensitivity and around 81% specificity in cross-validation and 80%/75% in testing. In validation, the model predicted progression to ophthalmopathy a median of roughly 6.1 months before onset, with about 67% sensitivity and about 75% specificity. To identify TCR V-J signatures that set the groups apart, the researchers used a discovery cohort of 100 patients, made up of under 45 with Graves' ophthalmopathy and about 55 with stable Graves' hyperthyroidism. An independent validation cohort of fewer than 20 hyperthyroidism patients and 17 patients who later progressed to ophthalmopathy tested prospective prediction of ophthalmopathy. The 75 to 100 discovery patients were divided at random into training and test sets in a 7:3 ratio. In addition, the study compared T-cell repertoires in thyroid tissue and in blood from six Graves' hyperthyroidism patients. Once sampling was done, hyperthyroidism patients were given methimazole at a starting dose of 30 mg daily, whereas ophthalmopathy patients were given high-dose intravenous methylprednisolone. Libraries were constructed in a second round of multiplex PCR, after which size selection and purification were performed. Sequencing of the libraries was done on an Illumina HiSeq2000 using paired-end 100 bp reads. SOAPnuke was used to process the raw data, throwing out any read that contained adapters or uncalled bases, had a mean Phred below 15, or lacked an exact constant-primer or identifier match. High-quality paired reads were merged with COPE v1.2.5, and unique nucleotide sequences were defined as clonotypes. MiTCR v1.1 was used to align the clonotypes against IMGT TRBV, TRBD and TRBJ reference segments. The analysis was restricted to V-J combinations with a frequency above 0.0001, which together covered approximately 99% of the repertoires. The TCS score was defined as F50 (clonal expansion) divided by E x V (chaos), with BLOSUM62-based TCRdist calculated between CDR3 peptides within each V-J. Welch's t-statistics and random forest reduced 500 to 650 V-J features to 10 to 15, which were used in a naive Bayes classifier (R e1071). No statistical method was used to fix the sample size in advance, and group allocation was not hidden from the investigators. The paper describes TCR Vbeta CDR3 sequencing of 140 or so peripheral blood samples, made up of approximately 40 ophthalmopathy patients, roughly 75 hyperthyroidism patients and some 17 progressor patients.

The receptor was derived from a woman aged 25 to 39 with Graves disease. Donor details come from another sample of the same person, matched by shared clones. Material: peripheral blood mononuclear cells (PBMCs), obtained at new diagnosis, from a patient treated with antithyroid drugs.

The base sequence is TGTGCCAGCAGTTACCGGGCGAGCACAGATACGCAGTATTTT. The resulting protein is CASSYRASTDTQYF. In this chain, TRBV5-1 is recombined with TRBJ2-3; too little of a D gene remains to name it. CDR1 SGHRS and CDR2 YFSETQ are derived from the germline V gene. From its cysteine to its phenylalanine, the CDR3 spans 14 amino acids. The read is trimmed to its CDR3 DNA, 42 bases read in frame from base 1.